What follows describes a single T cell receptor beta chain. The data were taken from a study of OX40 agonist ivuxolimab in advanced cancers. Study-wide background: It was ivuxolimab, an agonistic anti-OX40 (CD134) antibody, that patients were treated with.

Generated by immunoSEQ multiplex PCR, the TCRdb table keeps only in-frame clones and is missing some. The sample yields around 40,000 clones, around four fifths seen once. V gave up 0 bases and J gave up 0 bases, with 0 bases separating them. Per the germline V gene, CDR1 is SGHTA and CDR2 is FQGNSA. This CDR3 has 13 residues. This sequence joins TRBV7-2 and TRBJ1-5; D is undetermined. This clonotype was obtained from an adult with an advanced solid tumor such as melanoma, head and neck, liver or kidney cancer. Here the sequenced sample was CD4+ or CD8+ T cells sorted from blood, taken in a trial of the OX40 agonist ivuxolimab. The CDR3 sequence is CASSLASNQPQHF. The CDR3 nucleotides read TGTGCCAGCAGCTTAGCTAGCAATCAGCCCCAGCATTTT.